The 28 T cell receptor beta chains below were found in one sample sequenced in a study of shared clonotypes between healthy human individuals. Using immunoSEQ multiplex PCR, the repertoire was profiled, and TCRdb retains in-frame clones only, with some absent. The sample holds 1,500,000 or so clones; more than 95% are singletons and the top ten take more than 0.9%. Sequencing used naive CD4+ T cells sorted from blood. Subset denoted: CD45RA+ positively selected. The receptors originated from a man between 25 and 39 years old in good health.

This chain connects TRBV29-1 to TRBJ2-7; D gene ambiguous. The germline V and J ends were trimmed by 0 bases and 8 bases, with 11 bases remaining between them. This CDR3 comprises 12 residues. Germline loops: CDR1 SQVTM, CDR2 ANQGSEA. CDR3 amino acids: CSVEDGSGKQYF. The DNA for the CDR3 is TGCAGCGTTGAAGATGGATCAGGCAAGCAGTACTTC.

The chain has TRBV28 and TRBJ2-7; 10 positions match TRBD2. CDR1 MDHEN and CDR2 SYDVKM come from the germline V gene. The V segment lost 8 bases and the J segment 5 bases; nucleotides outside the gene matches: 6. CDR3 length equals 13 residues. The CDR3 protein is CASRAGGRHEQYF. CDR3 DNA sequence: TGTGCCAGCCGAGCGGGAGGGAGGCACGAGCAGTACTTC.

The rearrangement uses TRBV7-3 and TRBJ2-7; D is possibly TRBD2 (5 bases). In germline, CDR1 is SGHTA, CDR2 FQGTGA. The V end was cut by 5 bases, the J end by 6 bases, with 17 bases between. The CDR3 contains 14 residues. CDR3 nucleotide sequence: TGTGCCAGCAGCCTTAGAGGTCTAGCTCCCGAGCAGTACTTC. Translated, it gives CASSLRGLAPEQYF.

The chain links TRBV25-1 to TRBJ2-1, with 8 positions matching TRBD1. Trimming removed 1 base from V and 5 bases from J; junction bases left unmatched: 10. CDR3 length: 17 amino acids. Looked up from germline, CDR1 is MGHDK and CDR2 is SYGVNS. CDR3 loop: CASSESNRVGQDNEQFF. CDR3 in DNA: TGTGCCAGCAGTGAATCCAACAGGGTGGGACAGGACAATGAGCAGTTCTTC.

The chain joins TRBV6-6 to TRBJ2-1; 9 nucleotides agree with TRBD2. CDR1 and CDR2 (germline): MNHNY, SVGAGI (reference sequence). With 5 bases clipped from V and 6 bases from J, the junction kept 8 bases outside the gene matches. CDR3 length equals 15 residues. The CDR3 protein is CASSNSGRRANEQFF. The CDR3 DNA reads as TGTGCCAGCAGTAATAGCGGGAGAAGAGCCAATGAGCAGTTCTTC.

V gene TRBV20-1 combines with J gene TRBJ2-3; D unresolved. Per germline, CDR1 DFQATT and CDR2 SNEGSKA (reference sequence). The CDR3 has 10 residues. The CDR3 loop is CKFSTDTQYF. The CDR3 DNA follows: TGCAAATTTAGCACAGATACGCAGTATTTT.

The V gene is TRBV11-3, the J gene TRBJ2-5; 10 bases are shared with TRBD1. The CDR3 loop spans 14 amino acids. J was trimmed by 5 bases and V by 4 bases; bases with no gene match: 4. Germline V CDR1 and CDR2: SGHNT, YENEEA. This CDR3 reads CASSSGTGVETQYF. CDR3 bases: TGTGCCAGCAGCTCCGGGACAGGGGTCGAGACCCAGTACTTC.

This chain uses TRBV18 with TRBJ1-3, with D perhaps TRBD1 (5 bases). This CDR3 contains 16 residues. CDR1 and CDR2 from the germline V gene are KGHSH and LQKENI. Trimming stripped 3 bases from V and 0 bases from J, with 12 bases between. The CDR3 bases are TGTGCCAGCTCACCGGGGGACGGCAGCTCTGGAAACACCATATATTTT. It encodes CASSPGDGSSGNTIYF.

The J gene is TRBJ2-1, the V gene TRBV29-1, with a possible D match to TRBD2 (5 bases). CDR1 is SQVTM, CDR2 ANQGSEA, per germline. This CDR3 is built from 16 residues. The V end lost 7 bases, the J end lost 3 bases, and 22 bases lay between the germline ends. The CDR3 sequence: CSARRKRAEIYNEQFF. In DNA form, the CDR3 reads TGCAGCGCCCGACGCAAAAGAGCGGAAATCTACAATGAGCAGTTCTTC.

Here the CDR3 DNA reads TGTGCCAGCAGCTTAGCGCCCGGTGGGGTCACTGAAGCTTTCTTT. Encoded protein: CASSLAPGGVTEAFF. The chain carries TRBV7-2 and TRBJ1-1, with unresolved D. Trimming took off 0 bases at V and 4 bases at J, with 12 bases between the two ends. Germline lookup yields CDR1 SGHTA and CDR2 FQGNSA. The CDR3 runs 15 residues.

The CDR3 DNA reads TGTGCCAGCAGTTTACCCAGTCCAGCCGGGGAGCTGTTTTTT. Translating it yields CASSLPSPAGELFF. The chain has TRBV28 and TRBJ2-2; D unresolved. The germline V and J ends were trimmed by 2 bases and 6 bases, with 10 bases remaining between them. CDR3 length: 14 amino acids. CDR1 is MDHEN, CDR2 SYDVKM, per germline.

The gene calls are TRBV10-3 and TRBJ1-5; D may be TRBD1 (5 bases). Germline V gene sequence: CDR1 ENHRY, CDR2 SYGVKD. V gave up 3 bases and J gave up 6 bases, with 15 bases separating them. This CDR3 spans 15 amino acids. The CDR3 nucleotides are TGTGCCATCAGTGATGAAGCAGGGTTTACTCAGCCCCAGCATTTT. It yields the protein CAISDEAGFTQPQHF.

The chain joins TRBV7-9 to TRBJ1-2, with 8 bases matching TRBD1. V was pared by 4 bases and J by 8 bases, with 3 bases of the junction left unmatched. The CDR3 totals 12 residues. The germline CDR1 and CDR2 sequences are SEHNR and FQNEAQ (reference sequence). The CDR3 region has the DNA TGTGCCAGCAGCTCGGGACAGGACGGCTACACCTTC. Translated: CASSSGQDGYTF.

The chain joins TRBV5-1 to TRBJ2-7; D remains unclear. Looked up from germline, CDR1 is SGHRS and CDR2 is YFSETQ. The CDR3 spans 11 residues. The V end lost 8 bases, the J end lost 7 bases, and 13 bases lay between the germline ends. CDR3 protein: CASFSSGEQYF. The CDR3 nucleotides are TGCGCCAGTTTCTCGTCTGGGGAGCAGTACTTC.

The chain's CDR3 is CASSVTPMNNEQFF. The CDR3 nucleotides read TGTGCCAGCAGCGTAACCCCCATGAACAATGAGCAGTTCTTC. The gene calls are TRBV9 and TRBJ2-1; D remains unclear. V gave up 1 base and J gave up 5 bases, with 10 bases separating them. The CDR3 sequence is 14 residues long. Germline CDR1 and CDR2: SGDLS and YYNGEE.

Worth noting for this clone: This sample also contains other DNA sequences that code for the same CDR3. The J gene is TRBJ2-3, the V gene TRBV9; tentatively, D is TRBD1 (5 bases). CDR3 size: 15 residues. Deletions cut 0 bases from V and 1 base from J, with 9 bases between. The germline V gene has CDR1 SGDLS and CDR2 YYNGEE. The CDR3 nucleotides are TGTGCCAGCAGCGTAGAAGGGGTTGGCACAGATACGCAGTATTTT. It translates to CASSVEGVGTDTQYF.

This clone has only one observation. This chain connects TRBV11-2 to TRBJ1-2, with 11 bases aligning to TRBD1. The CDR3 has 15 amino acids. The germline gives CDR1 SGHAT, CDR2 FQNNGV. V was pared by 6 bases and J by 8 bases, with 11 bases of the junction left unmatched. CDR3 nucleotides: TGTGCCAGCAGAAGACCGGGACAGGGGGAATGGGGCTACACCTTC. Translating it yields CASRRPGQGEWGYTF.

V is TRBV18 and J is TRBJ2-7; 7 nucleotides line up with TRBD1. Germline values: CDR1 KGHSH, CDR2 LQKENI. With V trimmed by 6 bases and J by 0 bases, 8 bases remained unmatched. This CDR3 comprises 15 residues. The CDR3 sequence is CASSPGTEISYEQYF. CDR3 in DNA: TGTGCCAGCTCCCCCGGGACAGAAATCTCCTACGAGCAGTACTTC. Full variable domain (missing parts from reference TRBV18 and TRBJ2-7): NAGVMQNPRHLVRRRGQEARLRCSPMKGHSHVYWYRQLPEEGLKFMVYLQKENIIDESGMPKERFSAEFPKEGPSILRIQQVVRGDSAAYFCASSPGTEISYEQYFGPGTRLTVT.

This clone was counted a single time. The rearrangement joins TRBV18 to TRBJ1-3; TRBD1 matches 9 bases. Germline CDR1 and CDR2: KGHSH and LQKENI. The V segment lost 4 bases and the J segment 2 bases; nucleotides outside the gene matches: 6. This CDR3 spans 16 amino acids. The CDR3 sequence: CASSLRDRVAGNTIYF. CDR3 coding DNA: TGTGCCAGCTCACTTCGGGACAGGGTTGCTGGAAACACCATATATTTT.

This sequence joins TRBV28 and TRBJ1-2; D is possibly TRBD1 (5 bases). The CDR3 runs 13 residues. Germline lookup yields CDR1 MDHEN and CDR2 SYDVKM. V was clipped by 7 bases and J by 6 bases, with 15 bases between them. The CDR3 sequence is CASTSGGGDGYTF. Written as DNA, the CDR3 is TGTGCCAGCACCTCGGGGGGGGGAGATGGCTACACCTTC.

J is TRBJ1-2 and V is TRBV7-9; 8 bases are shared with TRBD1. Trimming removed 5 bases from V and 3 bases from J; junction bases left unmatched: 8. This CDR3 is built from 15 residues. From germline, CDR1 is SEHNR and CDR2 FQNEAQ (reference sequence). CDR3 bases: TGTGCCAGCAGCCGGGACAGGCCGTCGGACTATGGCTACACCTTC. Its translation: CASSRDRPSDYGYTF.

Comments on this clone: Other DNA variants within this sample encode the same CDR3. The rearrangement joins TRBV7-2 to TRBJ2-7; the match to TRBD2 covers 8 bases. V lost 5 bases to trimming and J lost 7 bases; unmatched junction nucleotides: 4. This CDR3 spans 12 amino acids. CDR1 SGHTA and CDR2 FQGNSA come from the germline V gene. The CDR3 DNA sequence: TGTGCCAGCAGCCGCCCGGGAGGGGAGCAGTACTTC. This sequence encodes CASSRPGGEQYF. The full variable domain, with the rest looked up from reference TRBV7-2 and TRBJ2-7, is GAGVSQSPSNKVTEKGKDVELRCDPISGHTALYWYRQSLGQGLEFLIYFQGNSAPDKSGLPSDRFSAERTGGSVSTLTIQRTQQEDSAVYLCASSRPGGEQYFGPGTRLTVT.

The genes are TRBV2 and TRBJ2-7, with TRBD2 as a possible D gene (5 bases). The germline V gene has CDR1 SNHLY and CDR2 FYNNEI. The CDR3 consists of 12 residues. V shed 6 bases and J shed 2 bases, with 8 bases lying between them. CDR3 region: CASSETTYEQYF. In DNA, the CDR3 is TGTGCCAGCAGCGAGACTACCTACGAGCAGTACTTC.

V usage is TRBV28 and J usage is TRBJ2-1; D remains ambiguous. In germline, CDR1 is MDHEN, CDR2 SYDVKM. V lost 10 bases to trimming and J lost 8 bases, with 18 bases between them. The CDR3 loop spans 13 amino acids. CDR3 in amino acids: CANQKTSSHEQFF. The CDR3 nucleotides read TGTGCCAACCAGAAGACCAGTTCCCATGAGCAGTTCTTC.

V and J are TRBV9 and TRBJ2-3; 8 bases are shared with TRBD1. V lost 4 bases and J lost 3; bases outside the gene matches: 22. Germline V gene data show CDR1 as SGDLS and CDR2 as YYNGEE. CDR3 size: 20 residues. CDR3 sequence reads: CASSFRQGSEGTAKTDTQYF. The CDR3 nucleotides are TGTGCCAGCAGCTTCAGACAGGGGTCCGAGGGGACTGCAAAAACAGATACGCAGTATTTT.

The chain combines TRBV9 with TRBJ1-2; the match to TRBD1 covers 7 bases. From germline, CDR1 is SGDLS and CDR2 YYNGEE. The CDR3 totals 21 residues. V lost 3 bases, J lost 3 bases, and 26 bases stayed unmatched. The CDR3 region is CASSDQYAPGQTSRKHYGYTF. DNA of the CDR3: TGTGCCAGCAGCGACCAATATGCACCGGGACAGACATCCCGAAAACACTATGGCTACACCTTC.

The CDR3 nucleotides read TGTGCCAGCAGCTCTATTCACTATGGCTACACCTTC. Its protein product is CASSSIHYGYTF. The chain couples TRBV14 to TRBJ1-2; D not certain. V was cut by 5 bases and J by 3 bases, with 7 bases left in between. Germline CDR1 reads SGHDN; CDR2 reads FVKESK. This CDR3 contains 12 residues.

This chain connects TRBV19 to TRBJ1-2, with TRBD1 matching over 9 bases. The junction had 6 bases not matched to a gene; V was cut back by 5 bases and J by 5 bases. Per the germline V gene, CDR1 is LNHDA and CDR2 is SQIVND (reference sequence). CDR3 size: 14 residues. The CDR3 nucleotides are TGTGCCAGTAGTCCCGACAGGGGGGAGTATGGCTACACCTTC. Translating gives CASSPDRGEYGYTF. The full variable domain, with the rest looked up from reference TRBV19 and TRBJ1-2, is DGGITQSPKYLFRKEGQNVTLSCEQNLNHDAMYWYRQDPGQGLRLIYYSQIVNDFQKGDIAEGYSVSREKKESFPLTVTSAQKNPTAFYLCASSPDRGEYGYTFGSGTRLTVV.